This T cell receptor beta chain appears in the sequencing data of a study of blood T cell repertoires in COVID-19. Across the whole study: T cells, B-cell-depleted T cells, or PBMCs supplied cDNA or gDNA.

Original processing methods: It was from reference gene primer amplification that nucleated cell counts were estimated. Assay used: immunoSEQ multiplex PCR; TCRdb lists only in-frame clones, some missing. The V and J calls and clone size are taken from that table; D and trimming were inferred from the DNA. The sample records roughly 70,000 clones, 91% being singletons. The ends lost 8 bases at V and 6 bases at J; junction bases unmatched: 12. The CDR3 sequence is 14 residues long. Germline CDR1 KGHSH, CDR2 LQKENI. The clonotype originates from a human donor with active COVID-19. The donor label of this sample is uncertain. Sequencing was done on a sample of peripheral blood. The chain carries TRBV18 and TRBJ2-7, with 8 positions matching TRBD2. The CDR3 region has the DNA TGTGCCAGCCTCATTGGAGCGGGGGCGGGCGAGCAGTACTTC. This translates into CASLIGAGAGEQYF.